This entry features one T cell receptor (beta chain) sequence. The antigen is unknown. This sample is drawn from a study of T cell responses to AZD1222 COVID-19 vaccine. Libraries were prepared by immunoSEQ multiplex PCR; TCRdb keeps only in-frame clonotypes and omits some of them. The sample has about 140,000 clones; just over 85% are singletons. Study conclusions and caveats: Spike was spanned by vaccine-associated CD4 TCRs, which were dominant at 160-218 and 743-854.

Trimming took 0 bases from V and 4 from J, leaving 14 bases between them. The CDR3 extends over 16 amino acids. The V gene's germline CDR1 is SGDLS and CDR2 YYNGEE. The material sequenced was peripheral blood, taken on day 0 of AZD1222 vaccination. The sequence was obtained from an adult in good health. The genes are TRBV9 and TRBJ2-1; possibly TRBD2 for D (5 bases). CDR3 loop: CASSVGLGRGYNEQFF. CDR3 nucleotides: TGTGCCAGCAGCGTAGGGTTAGGGAGAGGGTACAATGAGCAGTTCTTC.